The rows below give T cell receptor beta chains drawn from one sample of a study of T cell repertoires in cytomegalovirus infection. Antigens for these TCRs are unknown. TCRdb itself ran the reads through MiXCR, one entry per CDR3 protein. Among about 830,000 distinct CDR3 sequences listed, about 30% were seen once. Source: cultured CD8+ T cells from PBMCs, taken from culture after CMV antigen stimulation. Source of these receptors: a human donor in good health (CMV status not recorded). Some clones in this sample may be carry-over from other donors' samples. Each CDR3 is given with its conserved first and last residue. Fields, in order: clone size, D gene, J gene, V gene, CDR3 protein, CDR3 DNA. D genes are given only for firm matches. Rows give clone size only sometimes, using once, few, many, or a class for an expanded clone.

clone_size: NA; d_call: NA; j_call: TRBJ2-7; v_call: TRBV6-1; cdr3_aa: CASSELEDEQYF; cdr3_nt: TGTGCCAGCAGTGAACTAGAGGACGAGCAGTACTTC
clone_size: few; d_call: NA; j_call: TRBJ2-7; v_call: TRBV5-6; cdr3_aa: CASSLGLSTYEQYF; cdr3_nt: TGTGCCAGCAGCTTGGGACTATCTACCTACGAGCAGTACTTC
clone_size: NA; d_call: NA; j_call: TRBJ1-5; v_call: TRBV19; cdr3_aa: CASSPTESYSNQPQHF; cdr3_nt: TGTGCCAGTAGTCCTACAGAGAGTTATAGCAATCAGCCCCAGCATTTT
clone_size: NA; d_call: NA; j_call: TRBJ2-5; v_call: TRBV4-1; cdr3_aa: CASSQGSAYQETQYF; cdr3_nt: TGCGCCAGCAGCCAAGGAAGTGCGTACCAAGAGACCCAGTACTTC
clone_size: few; d_call: TRBD1; j_call: TRBJ1-1; v_call: TRBV11-1; cdr3_aa: CASSSLQGITEAFF; cdr3_nt: TGTGCCAGCAGCAGTTTACAGGGGATCACTGAAGCTTTCTTT
clone_size: few; d_call: NA; j_call: TRBJ1-2; v_call: TRBV6-4; cdr3_aa: CASSDLGATGYGYTF; cdr3_nt: TGTGCCAGCAGTGACCTGGGGGCGACGGGCTATGGCTACACCTTC
clone_size: NA; d_call: NA; j_call: TRBJ1-5; v_call: TRBV6-5; cdr3_aa: CASSYVGDQPQHF; cdr3_nt: TGTGCCAGCAGTTACGTAGGGGATCAGCCCCAGCATTTT
clone_size: NA; d_call: NA; j_call: TRBJ2-7; v_call: TRBV5-1; cdr3_aa: CASSFEPGRNYEQYF; cdr3_nt: TGCGCCAGCAGCTTTGAACCGGGACGGAACTACGAGCAGTACTTC
clone_size: few; d_call: TRBD2; j_call: TRBJ2-1; v_call: TRBV19; cdr3_aa: CASSMSMGLAGVYNEQFF; cdr3_nt: TGTGCCAGTAGTATGTCGATGGGACTAGCGGGGGTCTACAATGAGCAGTTCTTC
clone_size: few; d_call: NA; j_call: TRBJ1-1; v_call: TRBV5-1; cdr3_aa: CASSLGQGVEAFF; cdr3_nt: TGCGCCAGCAGCTTGGGGCAAGGGGTTGAAGCTTTCTTT
clone_size: many; d_call: NA; j_call: TRBJ2-4; v_call: TRBV6-6; cdr3_aa: CASSLRGAKNIQYF; cdr3_nt: TGTGCCAGCAGCCTTAGGGGGGCCAAAAACATTCAGTACTTC
clone_size: few; d_call: NA; j_call: TRBJ1-4; v_call: TRBV9; cdr3_aa: CASSEGRRETNEKLFF; cdr3_nt: TGTGCCAGCAGCGAAGGACGGCGAGAAACTAATGAAAAACTGTTTTTT
clone_size: few; d_call: NA; j_call: TRBJ1-4; v_call: TRBV7-4; cdr3_aa: CASSSRTRGEKLFF; cdr3_nt: TGTGCCAGCAGCTCTCGGACGCGGGGGGAAAAACTGTTTTTT
clone_size: many; d_call: NA; j_call: TRBJ1-2; v_call: TRBV7-9; cdr3_aa: CASSLTSPGNGYTF; cdr3_nt: TGTGCCAGCAGCTTAACCTCCCCAGGGAATGGCTACACCTTC
clone_size: many; d_call: TRBD1; j_call: TRBJ2-5; v_call: TRBV6-5; cdr3_aa: CASSYGQGSGGAQYF; cdr3_nt: TGTGCCAGCAGTTACGGACAGGGAAGCGGAGGGGCCCAGTACTTC
clone_size: NA; d_call: NA; j_call: TRBJ2-1; v_call: TRBV6-2/TRBV6-3; cdr3_aa: CASTSLESDTYNEQFF; cdr3_nt: TGTGCCAGCACCTCCCTAGAAAGCGACACCTACAATGAGCAGTTCTTC
clone_size: few; d_call: TRBD2; j_call: TRBJ2-1; v_call: TRBV12-3/TRBV12-4; cdr3_aa: CASSFFSGGSYNEQFF; cdr3_nt: TGTGCCAGCAGTTTTTTTAGCGGGGGGTCCTACAATGAGCAGTTCTTC
clone_size: few; d_call: NA; j_call: TRBJ1-6; v_call: TRBV6-5; cdr3_aa: CASSYQRGFDSPLHF; cdr3_nt: TGTGCCAGCAGTTACCAGCGGGGGTTTGATTCACCCCTCCACTTT
clone_size: NA; d_call: NA; j_call: TRBJ1-5; v_call: TRBV19; cdr3_aa: CASSIMGSNQPQHF; cdr3_nt: TGTGCCAGTAGTATAATGGGGAGCAATCAGCCCCAGCATTTT
clone_size: few; d_call: TRBD1; j_call: TRBJ1-1; v_call: TRBV7-8; cdr3_aa: CASSRTGGAVTEAFF; cdr3_nt: TGTGCCAGCAGCCGTACAGGGGGGGCGGTCACTGAAGCTTTCTTT
clone_size: few; d_call: TRBD2; j_call: TRBJ2-1; v_call: TRBV19; cdr3_aa: CASTRLAGSSYNEQFF; cdr3_nt: TGTGCCAGTACCCGACTAGCGGGGAGCTCCTACAATGAGCAGTTCTTC
clone_size: few; d_call: TRBD1; j_call: TRBJ2-2; v_call: TRBV7-9; cdr3_aa: CAPTGGTGELFF; cdr3_nt: TGTGCCCCAACAGGGGGCACCGGGGAGCTGTTTTTT
clone_size: NA; d_call: TRBD1; j_call: TRBJ1-2; v_call: TRBV29-1; cdr3_aa: CSVQGANYGYTF; cdr3_nt: TGCAGCGTTCAGGGGGCGAACTATGGCTACACCTTC
clone_size: NA; d_call: TRBD1; j_call: TRBJ2-7; v_call: TRBV6-6; cdr3_aa: CASKWAGGEQYF; cdr3_nt: TGTGCCAGCAAGTGGGCAGGGGGCGAGCAGTACTTC
clone_size: few; d_call: NA; j_call: TRBJ2-1; v_call: TRBV4-1; cdr3_aa: CASSQEEANAQFF; cdr3_nt: TGCGCCAGCAGCCAAGAAGAAGCCAACGCGCAGTTCTTC
clone_size: many; d_call: NA; j_call: TRBJ1-1; v_call: TRBV28; cdr3_aa: CASSLRLGTEAFF; cdr3_nt: TGTGCCAGCAGTTTAAGATTAGGGACTGAAGCTTTCTTT
clone_size: NA; d_call: TRBD2; j_call: TRBJ2-3; v_call: TRBV6-2/TRBV6-3; cdr3_aa: CASSYDRGGVTDTQYF; cdr3_nt: TGTGCCAGCAGTTACGATCGGGGGGGCGTAACAGATACGCAGTATTTT
clone_size: few; d_call: NA; j_call: TRBJ1-4; v_call: TRBV2; cdr3_aa: CASDDRINEKLFF; cdr3_nt: TGTGCCAGCGACGACAGAATTAATGAAAAACTGTTTTTT
clone_size: many; d_call: NA; j_call: TRBJ1-1; v_call: TRBV19; cdr3_aa: CASSPGHKNTEAFF; cdr3_nt: TGTGCCAGTAGCCCGGGACACAAGAACACTGAAGCTTTCTTT
clone_size: many; d_call: TRBD1; j_call: TRBJ2-3; v_call: TRBV27; cdr3_aa: CASSLGDRGTDTQYF; cdr3_nt: TGTGCCAGCAGTTTAGGTGACAGGGGGACGGATACGCAGTATTTT
clone_size: NA; d_call: NA; j_call: TRBJ1-1; v_call: TRBV27; cdr3_aa: CASSFLQGYTEAFF; cdr3_nt: TGTGCCAGCAGTTTCCTCCAGGGTTACACTGAAGCTTTCTTT
clone_size: NA; d_call: TRBD1; j_call: TRBJ2-3; v_call: TRBV5-4; cdr3_aa: CASSLGWTGYVWNTQYF; cdr3_nt: TGTGCCAGCAGCTTGGGGTGGACAGGGTACGTGTGGAATACGCAGTATTTT
clone_size: few; d_call: TRBD1; j_call: TRBJ2-1; v_call: TRBV7-6; cdr3_aa: CASSLGTAFYNEQFF; cdr3_nt: TGTGCCAGCAGCCTAGGGACAGCGTTCTACAATGAGCAGTTCTTC
clone_size: few; d_call: NA; j_call: TRBJ1-5; v_call: TRBV10-3; cdr3_aa: CAISESALGNQPQHF; cdr3_nt: TGTGCCATCAGTGAGAGTGCCCTGGGGAATCAGCCCCAGCATTTT
clone_size: NA; d_call: NA; j_call: TRBJ2-7; v_call: TRBV6-1; cdr3_aa: CASSEVSPGPYEQYF; cdr3_nt: TGTGCCAGCAGTGAAGTATCCCCGGGGCCCTACGAGCAGTACTTC
clone_size: many; d_call: TRBD1; j_call: TRBJ1-2; v_call: TRBV7-6; cdr3_aa: CASSPGQGPAYGYTF; cdr3_nt: TGTGCCAGCAGCCCCGGACAGGGTCCCGCTTATGGCTACACCTTC
clone_size: many; d_call: NA; j_call: TRBJ1-1; v_call: TRBV6-5; cdr3_aa: CASIPPRGMNTEAFF; cdr3_nt: TGTGCCAGCATTCCTCCGAGGGGGATGAACACTGAAGCTTTCTTT
clone_size: NA; d_call: NA; j_call: TRBJ2-7; v_call: TRBV27; cdr3_aa: CASRDGGPYEQYF; cdr3_nt: TGTGCCAGCCGGGACGGTGGGCCCTACGAGCAGTACTTC
clone_size: NA; d_call: NA; j_call: TRBJ1-1; v_call: TRBV19; cdr3_aa: CASSDPSGLTEAFF; cdr3_nt: TGTGCCAGTAGTGACCCTTCGGGGCTCACTGAAGCTTTCTTT
clone_size: NA; d_call: TRBD1; j_call: TRBJ2-6; v_call: TRBV2; cdr3_aa: CASRSGQGAGANVLTF; cdr3_nt: TGTGCCAGCAGGTCCGGGCAGGGGGCTGGGGCCAACGTCCTGACTTTC
clone_size: few; d_call: TRBD1; j_call: TRBJ2-7; v_call: TRBV27; cdr3_aa: CASSLVRDRGDEQYF; cdr3_nt: TGTGCCAGCAGTTTGGTTAGGGACAGGGGGGACGAGCAGTACTTC
clone_size: NA; d_call: NA; j_call: TRBJ2-1; v_call: TRBV4-1; cdr3_aa: CASSQDWTNEQFF; cdr3_nt: TGCGCCAGCAGCCAAGATTGGACCAATGAGCAGTTCTTC